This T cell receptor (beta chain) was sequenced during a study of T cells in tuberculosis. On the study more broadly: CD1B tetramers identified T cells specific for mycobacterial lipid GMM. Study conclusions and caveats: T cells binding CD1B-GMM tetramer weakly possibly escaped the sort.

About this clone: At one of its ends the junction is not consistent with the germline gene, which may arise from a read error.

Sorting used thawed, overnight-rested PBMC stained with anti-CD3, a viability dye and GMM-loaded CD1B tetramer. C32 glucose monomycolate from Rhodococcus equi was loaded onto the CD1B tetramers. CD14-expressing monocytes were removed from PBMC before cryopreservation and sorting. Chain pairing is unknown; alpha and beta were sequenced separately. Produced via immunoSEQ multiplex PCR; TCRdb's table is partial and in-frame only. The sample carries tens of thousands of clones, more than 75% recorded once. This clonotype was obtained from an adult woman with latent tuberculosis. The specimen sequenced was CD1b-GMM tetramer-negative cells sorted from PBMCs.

The CDR3, as DNA: TGCAGCGTGGAAGGGACATTGAACACTGAAGCTTTCTTT. Translating gives CSVEGTLNTEAFF. This sequence joins TRBV29-1 and TRBJ1-1, with D possibly being TRBD1 (6 bases). Germline values: CDR1 SQVTM, CDR2 ANQGSEA. This CDR3 comprises 13 residues. The full variable domain, rest sourced from reference TRBV29-1 and TRBJ1-1, is SAVISQKPSRDICQRGTSLTIQCQVDSQVTMMFWYRQQPGQSLTLIATANQGSEATYESGFVIDKFPISRPNLTFSTLTVSNMSPEDSSIYLCSVEGTLNTEAFFGQGTRLTVV.